The following is a T cell receptor beta chain sequence with its context. Its antigen is unidentified. This sample stems from a study of T cell responses to AZD1222 COVID-19 vaccine. Study results and caveats: None of the repertoires were sampled until the peak T cell response had passed. Targeting of unmutated variant regions was reportedly seen in nearly half of spike-specific TCRs. At 160-218 and 743-854, vaccine-associated CD4 TCRs were dominant, and they spanned spike.

Assay: immunoSEQ multiplex PCR; the TCRdb copy retains only in-frame clones and omits some. The sample carries some 150,000 clones, 93% recorded once. Germline V gives CDR1 LNHNV, CDR2 YYDKDF (reference sequence). With V trimmed by 1 base and J by 7 bases, 5 bases remained unmatched. The CDR3 contains 16 residues. Source: peripheral blood, taken on day 0 of AZD1222 vaccination. The sequence came from an adult in good health. The chain recombines TRBV15 with TRBJ2-1, with 12 positions matching TRBD2. The CDR3 DNA reads TGTGCCACCAGCAGAGGGACTAGCGGGGCCCTTAATGAGCAGTTCTTC. Translation gives CATSRGTSGALNEQFF.